This T cell receptor beta chain was sequenced in a study of T cell responses to AZD1222 COVID-19 vaccine. Whole-study findings and limits: Vaccination with two AZD1222 doses was followed by a rise in Spike-specific TCR breadth and depth. Regions 160-218 and 743-854 dominated among vaccine-associated CD4 TCRs spanning spike.

Sequencing used immunoSEQ multiplex PCR; TCRdb keeps in-frame clones, though not all of them. Here the sample spans some 110,000 clones, approximately 90% being singletons. This clone was counted a single time. As yet, its antigen is unknown. The source is an adult in good health. The sequencing here drew on peripheral blood, taken on day 0 of AZD1222 vaccination.

The CDR3 loop reads CASSESLAGETQYF. DNA for the CDR3: TGTGCCAGCAGTGAATCACTAGCGGGAGAGACCCAGTACTTC. This chain uses TRBV25-1 with TRBJ2-5, with 9 positions matching TRBD2. V gave up 1 base and J gave up 4 bases; unmatched junction bases: 1. This CDR3 has 14 residues. Germline V lookup: CDR1 MGHDK, CDR2 SYGVNS. Together with reference TRBV25-1 and TRBJ2-5, the CDR3 gives the full variable domain: EADIYQTPRYLVIGTGKKITLECSQTMGHDKMYWYQQDPGMELHLIHYSYGVNSTEKGDLSSESTVSRIRTEHFPLTLESARPSHTSQYLCASSESLAGETQYFGPGTRLLVL.